The T cell receptor (beta chain) described here comes from a study of neoadjuvant anti-PD-1 for oral cavity cancer. These newly diagnosed stage II-IVA oral cavity squamous cell carcinoma patients had no prior systemic or radiation treatment. No culture or expansion preceded analysis of these blood cells. Most PBMC samples had approximately 500 ng input DNA in six replicates. Clones were sequenced by immunoSEQ multiplex PCR, and TCRdb holds only the in-frame ones, with some missing. Here the sample spans under 85,000 clones, roughly four fifths being singletons. In its sample, this clone was seen a few times. The germline CDR1 and CDR2 sequences are LNHDA and SQIVND (reference sequence). The CDR3 sequence is 13 residues long. V was pared by 5 bases and J by 7 bases, with 12 bases between.

This clonotype originated in a person aged 35-79 years with oral cavity squamous cell carcinoma. This chain joins TRBV19 and TRBJ1-5; D is possibly TRBD1 (5 bases). This specimen was PBMCs, taken before nivolumab (anti-PD-1) treatment. CDR3 residues: CASSGGEGQPQHF. In DNA form, the CDR3 reads TGTGCCAGTAGTGGGGGGGAGGGGCAGCCCCAGCATTTT.